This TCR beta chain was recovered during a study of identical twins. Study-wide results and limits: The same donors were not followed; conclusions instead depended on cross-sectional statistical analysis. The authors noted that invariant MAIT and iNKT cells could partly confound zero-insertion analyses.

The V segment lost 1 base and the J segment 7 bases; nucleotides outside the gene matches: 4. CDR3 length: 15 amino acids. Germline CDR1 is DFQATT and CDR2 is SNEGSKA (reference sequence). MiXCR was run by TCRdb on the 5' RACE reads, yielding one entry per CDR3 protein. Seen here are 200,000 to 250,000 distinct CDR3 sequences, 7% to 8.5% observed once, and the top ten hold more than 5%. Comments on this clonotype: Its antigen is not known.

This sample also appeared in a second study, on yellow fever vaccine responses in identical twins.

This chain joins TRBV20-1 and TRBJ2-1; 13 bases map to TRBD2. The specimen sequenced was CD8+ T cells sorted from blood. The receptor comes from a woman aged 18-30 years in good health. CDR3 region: CSARVLAGGGNEQFF. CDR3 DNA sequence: TGCAGTGCTAGAGTACTAGCGGGAGGGGGTAATGAGCAGTTCTTC.